A selection of T cell receptor beta chains follows, all from one sample in a study of control samples from healthy donors and cancer patients. The assay was immunoSEQ multiplex PCR, and TCRdb's table has in-frame clones only and misses some. Of under 70,000 clones in the sample, approximately 91% were seen once. Sequenced: blood. The receptors come from a man aged 50-60 years in good health. CDR3s include the opening cysteine and the closing phenylalanine or tryptophan. A D gene is named only where the DNA matches it firmly. Clone size is shown for a subset of rows, as once, few, many or a class of expanded clone.

D gene | J gene | V gene | clone size | CDR3 protein | CDR3 DNA
NA | TRBJ1-3 | TRBV7-2 | NA | CASSLALGNTIYF | TGTGCCAGCAGCTTAGCGCTGGGAAACACCATATATTTT
TRBD1 | TRBJ2-6 | TRBV7-3 | NA | CASSLQGALSSGANVLTF | TGTGCCAGCAGCTTACAGGGGGCGCTTTCCTCTGGGGCCAACGTCCTGACTTTC
TRBD1 | TRBJ1-5 | TRBV18 | NA | CASSRDSGEPQHF | TGTGCCAGCTCACGGGACAGCGGGGAGCCCCAGCATTTT
NA | TRBJ2-3 | TRBV19 | NA | CASSPPHTPTQYF | TGTGCCAGTAGTCCCCCCCACACACCTACGCAGTATTTT
NA | TRBJ1-1 | TRBV19 | NA | CASSIGYGSTEAFF | TGTGCCAGTAGTATAGGGTACGGCAGCACTGAAGCTTTCTTT
NA | TRBJ2-2 | TRBV7-3 | NA | CASSLNPYGTGELFF | TGTGCCAGCAGCTTAAACCCCTACGGGACCGGGGAGCTGTTTTTT
TRBD1 | TRBJ2-1 | TRBV19 | NA | CASSMSGQGLGEQFF | TGTGCCAGTAGTATGTCAGGACAGGGACTCGGTGAGCAGTTCTTC
TRBD1 | TRBJ1-1 | TRBV5-1 | medium-sized | CASSTGTVSTEAFF | TGCGCCAGCAGCACCGGGACAGTTAGCACTGAAGCTTTCTTT
TRBD2 | TRBJ2-1 | TRBV5-6 | NA | CASSLQSAGRAGSYNEQFF | TGTGCCAGCAGCCTCCAATCCGCAGGGAGGGCGGGCTCCTACAATGAGCAGTTCTTC
NA | TRBJ1-5 | TRBV7-3 | NA | CASSLSGGQPQHF | TGTGCCAGCAGCTTAAGTGGGGGCCAGCCCCAGCATTTT
NA | TRBJ1-3 | TRBV3-1/TRBV3-2 | NA | CASSNRASSGNTIYF | TGTGCCAGCAGCAACAGGGCAAGCTCTGGAAACACCATATATTTT
TRBD1 | TRBJ2-7 | TRBV6-5 | NA | CASSYDREFYEQYF | TGTGCCAGCAGTTACGACAGGGAGTTCTACGAGCAGTACTTC
NA | TRBJ1-3 | TRBV7-3 | NA | CASSLGRSPGNTIYF | TGTGCCAGCAGCTTGGGACGGAGCCCCGGAAACACCATATATTTT
NA | TRBJ1-3 | TRBV28 | once | CASSLESSGNTIYF | TGTGCCAGCAGTTTAGAAAGCTCTGGAAACACCATATATTTT
NA | TRBJ1-4 | TRBV29-1 | NA | CSATENNEKLFF | TGCAGCGCGACAGAGAACAATGAAAAACTGTTTTTT
NA | TRBJ1-1 | TRBV5-1 | NA | CASSLEGRLEDTEAFF | TGCGCCAGCAGCTTGGAGGGGCGCCTCGAGGACACTGAAGCTTTCTTT
NA | TRBJ1-4 | TRBV4-2 | NA | CASSQGRGGHPPIEKLFF | TGTGCCAGCAGCCAAGGTAGGGGGGGGCACCCCCCCATCGAAAAACTGTTTTTT
NA | TRBJ1-1 | TRBV5-1 | NA | CASSFTGANTEAFF | TGCGCCAGCAGCTTTACAGGTGCGAACACTGAAGCTTTCTTT
NA | TRBJ2-7 | TRBV19 | NA | CASSIGTHIYEQYF | TGTGCCAGTAGTATCGGGACCCACATCTACGAGCAGTACTTC
NA | TRBJ2-5 | TRBV11-2 | NA | CASSLGLPGETQYF | TGTGCCAGCAGCTTAGGGCTACCTGGAGAGACCCAGTACTTC
NA | TRBJ2-7 | TRBV28 | NA | CASRKSTYDRYEQYF | TGTGCCAGCAGAAAATCCACCTACGATAGGTACGAGCAGTACTTC
TRBD1 | TRBJ2-7 | TRBV11-3 | NA | CASSFGGQGRGEQYF | TGTGCCAGCAGCTTTGGGGGACAGGGAAGAGGGGAGCAGTACTTC
NA | TRBJ1-1 | TRBV18 | NA | CASSPRGTREVTEAFF | TGTGCCAGCTCACCACGGGGCACAAGGGAGGTCACTGAAGCTTTCTTT
NA | TRBJ2-7 | TRBV5-1 | NA | CASSVDGGAYEQYF | TGCGCCAGCAGCGTCGACGGGGGAGCCTACGAGCAGTACTTC
TRBD1 | TRBJ1-2 | TRBV18 | NA | CASSPTGQDNGYTF | TGTGCCAGCTCACCAACGGGACAGGATAATGGCTACACCTTC
NA | TRBJ1-5 | TRBV5-1 | medium-sized | CASSLAMGQPQHF | TGCGCCAGCAGCTTGGCCATGGGTCAGCCCCAGCATTTT
NA | TRBJ2-1 | TRBV4-3 | NA | CASSLVLGEANEQFF | TGCGCCAGCAGCCTAGTGTTGGGGGAGGCCAATGAGCAGTTCTTC
TRBD1 | TRBJ2-7 | TRBV9 | NA | CASSPQGDSYEQYF | TGTGCCAGCAGCCCACAGGGGGACTCCTACGAGCAGTACTTC
TRBD1 | TRBJ1-4 | TRBV5-1 | NA | CASSLWGTGGNEKLFF | TGCGCCAGCAGCTTGTGGGGGACAGGGGGAAATGAAAAACTGTTTTTT
TRBD2 | TRBJ2-7 | TRBV20-1 | NA | CSASSLGAGERGEQYF | TGCAGTGCTAGTAGCCTCGGTGCGGGAGAGCGGGGCGAGCAGTACTTC
NA | TRBJ2-1 | TRBV12-3/TRBV12-4 | NA | CASSRRASNEQFF | TGTGCCAGCAGCCGCCGGGCCTCGAATGAGCAGTTCTTC
NA | TRBJ2-7 | TRBV6-5 | once | CASSWDSERYEQYF | TGTGCCAGCAGTTGGGACTCGGAAAGGTACGAGCAGTACTTC
NA | TRBJ1-5 | TRBV28 | NA | CASRSGGVNQPQHF | TGTGCCAGCAGAAGCGGTGGGGTCAATCAGCCCCAGCATTTT
NA | TRBJ1-5 | TRBV28 | NA | CASTVGGQAQHF | TGTGCCAGCACCGTGGGGGGGCAAGCCCAGCATTTT
TRBD2 | TRBJ2-1 | TRBV9 | NA | CASSWAGGGGNEQFF | TGTGCCAGCTCCTGGGCGGGAGGAGGAGGAAATGAGCAGTTCTTC
NA | TRBJ1-1 | TRBV2 | NA | CASREGGSILGAEAFF | TGTGCCAGCAGAGAAGGGGGGTCAATCCTAGGCGCTGAAGCTTTCTTT
TRBD1 | TRBJ1-6 | TRBV19 | NA | CASSTSQGTYSPLHF | TGTGCCAGTAGTACTTCACAGGGGACCTATTCACCCCTCCACTTT
NA | TRBJ1-4 | TRBV5-1 | NA | CASSLDSTNEKLFF | TGCGCCAGCAGCTTGGACAGTACTAATGAAAAACTGTTTTTT
NA | TRBJ2-7 | TRBV19 | few | CASSRGDTYEQYF | TGTGCCAGTAGTCGGGGGGACACCTACGAGCAGTACTTC
NA | TRBJ1-5 | TRBV6-1 | NA | CASSESTANQPQHF | TGTGCCAGCAGTGAATCGACAGCTAATCAGCCCCAGCATTTT
TRBD1 | TRBJ2-6 | TRBV7-9 | NA | CASSFGQGLDNVLTF | TGTGCCAGCAGCTTCGGACAGGGTCTCGACAACGTCCTGACTTTC
NA | TRBJ1-5 | TRBV18 | NA | CASSGQYSNQPQHF | TGTGCCAGCTCAGGACAGTATAGCAATCAGCCCCAGCATTTT
NA | TRBJ2-1 | TRBV9 | few | CASSVSTTYNEQFF | TGTGCCAGCAGCGTCAGCACTACTTACAATGAGCAGTTCTTC
TRBD1 | TRBJ1-5 | TRBV28 | NA | CASTSGQGGDQPQHF | TGTGCCAGCACCTCTGGACAGGGCGGGGATCAGCCCCAGCATTTT
NA | TRBJ1-2 | TRBV29-1 | NA | CSVRMDGYGYTF | TGCAGCGTCCGAATGGACGGCTATGGCTACACCTTC
TRBD2 | TRBJ2-1 | TRBV28 | NA | CASSFGLAGYNEQFF | TGTGCCAGCAGCTTTGGACTAGCGGGCTACAATGAGCAGTTCTTC
TRBD1 | TRBJ1-2 | TRBV3-1/TRBV3-2 | few | CASSQGFDRDYGYTF | TGTGCCAGCAGCCAAGGTTTCGACAGGGACTATGGCTACACCTTC
TRBD2 | TRBJ2-1 | TRBV30 | NA | CAWSPLAGVHYEQFF | TGTGCCTGGAGTCCGCTAGCGGGTGTTCACTATGAGCAGTTCTTC
NA | TRBJ1-5 | TRBV27 | NA | CASSIRERGDQPQHF | TGTGCCAGCAGTATCCGGGAGAGGGGGGATCAGCCCCAGCATTTT
NA | TRBJ2-5 | TRBV5-6 | once | CASSWAGSETQYF | TGTGCCAGCAGCTGGGCCGGGAGTGAGACCCAGTACTTC
NA | TRBJ2-1 | TRBV5-5 | NA | CASSLVEFVSYNEQFF | TGTGCCAGCAGCTTGGTTGAGTTTGTCTCCTACAATGAGCAGTTCTTC
NA | TRBJ2-2 | TRBV9 | NA | CASSPRGNTGELFF | TGTGCCAGCAGCCCGAGGGGGAACACCGGGGAGCTGTTTTTT
NA | TRBJ2-1 | TRBV5-1 | NA | CASSTDSNSYNEQFF | TGCGCCAGCAGCACGGACAGCAACTCCTACAATGAGCAGTTCTTC
NA | TRBJ1-6 | TRBV7-2 | NA | CASSIQGYNSPLHF | TGTGCCAGCAGCATTCAGGGTTATAATTCACCCCTCCACTTT